This T cell receptor beta chain was sequenced during a study of blood T cells in healthy people across ages. All donors came from Russia, were Caucasian and healthy, and spanned ages about 6 to 100. Trimming took 3 bases from V and 5 from J, leaving 19 bases between them. CDR1 and CDR2 from the germline V gene are SGHTA and FQGNSA. This CDR3 is built from 16 residues. Study-wide points: Researchers judged that diversity estimates from one million T cells fell short of true values. The study found more naive CD4+ cells and higher diversity in long-lived than aged donors.

This clonotype was detected ten times or more. Its antigen is as yet unknown. A second PCR, run for roughly 7 to 11 cycles, used a sample-barcoded 5' primer plus a J-beta primer mix. Researchers report that a template-switch adaptor with 12 random nucleotides tagged each cDNA molecule. TCRdb re-derived calls from the 5' RACE reads in MiXCR, one entry per CDR3 protein. The sample carries more than 550,000 distinct CDR3 sequences, about a fifth recorded once. The TCR comes from a man aged 70 or older in good health. Material: blood. The chain has TRBV7-2 and TRBJ2-5; weak D call: TRBD1 (5 bases). In nucleotides, the CDR3 is TGTGCCAGCAGCTTGATGGGGCCGTCGCCTTGGGAGACCCAGTACTTC. Translated: CASSLMGPSPWETQYF.